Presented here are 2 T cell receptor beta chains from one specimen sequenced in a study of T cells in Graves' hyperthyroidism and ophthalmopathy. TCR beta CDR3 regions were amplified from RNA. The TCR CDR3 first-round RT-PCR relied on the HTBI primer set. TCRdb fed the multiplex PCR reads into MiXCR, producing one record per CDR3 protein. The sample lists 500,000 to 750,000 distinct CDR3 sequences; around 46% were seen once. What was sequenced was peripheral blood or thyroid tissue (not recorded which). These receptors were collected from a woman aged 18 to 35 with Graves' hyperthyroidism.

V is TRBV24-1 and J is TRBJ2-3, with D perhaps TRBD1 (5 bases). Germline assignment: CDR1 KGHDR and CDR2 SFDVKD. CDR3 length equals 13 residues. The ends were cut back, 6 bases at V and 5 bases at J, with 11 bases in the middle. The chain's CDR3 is CATSTVGEDTQYF. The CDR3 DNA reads TGTGCCACCAGTACGGTAGGGGAAGATACGCAGTATTTT.

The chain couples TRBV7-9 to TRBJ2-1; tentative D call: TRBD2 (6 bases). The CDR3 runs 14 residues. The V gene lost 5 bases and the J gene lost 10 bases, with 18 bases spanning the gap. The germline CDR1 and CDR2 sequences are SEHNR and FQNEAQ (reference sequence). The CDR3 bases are TGTGCCAGCAGCCTCCGGGACTCCGCAGACGAGCAGTTCTTC. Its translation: CASSLRDSADEQFF.